The entry that follows covers one TCR beta chain sequence. Its target antigen remains unknown. Base quality data are lacking; no much larger clone is found one base away. The data originate from a study of blood T cell repertoires in COVID-19 (dated by TCRdb to the early 2020s). In the study overall: Samples covering the acute and convalescent phases of COVID-19 were provided by collaborators in the United States, Italy and Spain. Where available, HLA class I and class II types were taken from metadata supplied by the sample provider and were not determined by assay-based typing. A freely available public database, intended as a resource for researchers studying the immune response to SARS-CoV-2, is where the repertoires were released. The prospective study material was composed of cDNA or gDNA derived from T cells, B-cell-depleted T cells, or PBMCs. Samples came from the ongoing ImmuneRACE study (first 160 participants) plus 1,254 subjects from 6 global collaborators. Subjects who had been exposed to COVID-19, were actively infected with it, or had recovered from it provided the deeply sampled blood TCRbeta repertoires that made up the dataset. Nearly every sample came with metadata listing a de-identified subject ID, COVID-19 status, age in years and sex.

From its cysteine to its phenylalanine, the CDR3 spans 16 amino acids. Of the read, only the CDR3 DNA is kept; its 48 bases are in frame from base 1. V is trimmed back by 0 bases and J by 2 bases, and the junction contains 4 bases that no gene match accounts for. Via the germline V gene, CDR1 is SGHAT and CDR2 FQNNGV. The immunoSEQ Assay, a bias-controlled multiplex PCR, was used to amplify TCRbeta CDR3 regions from genomic DNA. In the original analysis: Nucleated cell counts per sample were estimated from amplification of reference gene primers within the assay. To quantify the absolute abundance of each unique TCRbeta CDR3 rearrangement, sequence reads were collapsed and filtered. For each sample, productive Simpson clonality was calculated as the square root of Simpson's diversity index over productive rearrangements. This immuneACCESS table, as held by TCRdb, lists in-frame sequences with V and J called but not all clones. Of the missing ones, under half trace to an unresolved V gene in checked studies; the others have no known cause. D and trimming were read from the DNA, whereas the V and J calls and clone size are those reported in that table. Present in this sample are roughly 430,000 clones, nearly 90% of which were seen just once. Together, the top ten hold approximately 2% of the sample.

Study-wide findings and limitations: The amount of clinical and demographic metadata varied by source and participant and was provided uncurated.

Enrolling through a virtual design, the prospective study's participants ranged in age from roughly 18 to 89 years and lived across 24 United States geographic areas. To assign participants to cohorts, the prospective study relied on clinical history that participants themselves reported in a screening survey and a study questionnaire. Each participant in the prospective study had whole blood, serum and a nasopharyngeal or oropharyngeal swab collected by mobile phlebotomists. Additional blood draws and questionnaires over an approximately 2-month period could optionally be provided by prospective study participants. Before DNA extraction, blood samples from the prospective study were shipped at room temperature or frozen.

The sequenced sample was PBMCs or T cells enriched from blood (not recorded which). The origin of this receptor is a woman aged 40-49 years with acute COVID-19. In this chain, TRBV11-2 is recombined with TRBJ1-2; 9 nucleotides in the junction match TRBD1. The nucleotide sequence reads TGTGCCAGCAGCTTAGATAGCACAGGGGGCAACTATGGCTACACCTTC. This sequence encodes CASSLDSTGGNYGYTF. Reference TRBV11-2 and TRBJ1-2 proteins supply the regions before and after the CDR3; the full variable domain is: EAGVAQSPRYKIIEKRQSVAFWCNPISGHATLYWYQQILGQGPKLLIQFQNNGVVDDSQLPKDRFSAERLKGVDSTLKIQPAKLEDSAVYLCASSLDSTGGNYGYTFGSGTRLTVV.